This is a list of T cell receptor beta chains from one sample in a study of T cells after yellow fever vaccination. TCRdb used MiXCR to reprocess the 5' RACE reads, holding one entry per CDR3 protein. Of over 250,000 distinct CDR3 sequences listed, about 5% are singletons. Specimen: CD4+ T cells sorted from PBMCs, collected on the day of the yellow fever booster vaccination. The origin of the receptors is a man between 18 and 35 years old who received the YFV17D yellow fever vaccine. Both conserved end residues are part of each CDR3. D genes are given only for firm matches. Rows give clone size only sometimes, using once, few, many, or a class for an expanded clone.

TGCAGCGTTGAAAAACCCCTTACTGGAGAAGCTTTCTTT | CSVEKPLTGEAFF | NA | TRBJ1-1 | many | TRBV29-1
TGTGCCAGCTCAGCAAGGGATCAGCCCCAGCATTTT | CASSARDQPQHF | NA | TRBJ1-5 | many | TRBV18
TGTGCCAGCAGTCCTTGGCAGAGCACTGAAGCTTTCTTT | CASSPWQSTEAFF | NA | TRBJ1-1 | many | TRBV27
TGTGCCAGCAGCTTCGACGGGCGCTCCTACAATGAGCAGTTCTTC | CASSFDGRSYNEQFF | NA | TRBJ2-1 | many | TRBV5-6
TGTGCCAGCAGTTACTTGTGGTCCTATAATTCACCCCTCCACTTT | CASSYLWSYNSPLHF | NA | TRBJ1-6 | NA | TRBV6-5
TGCAGTGCTAGACCATATAGCGGGGGGCTCCGCAATGAGCAGTTCTTC | CSARPYSGGLRNEQFF | TRBD2 | TRBJ2-1 | few | TRBV20-1
TGCGCCAGCAGCCTGCCCTACACTGAAGCTTTCTTT | CASSLPYTEAFF | NA | TRBJ1-1 | many | TRBV4-1
TGTGCCAGCAGCTTTGCGCGCAACACCGGGGAGCTGTTTTTT | CASSFARNTGELFF | NA | TRBJ2-2 | few | TRBV7-2
TGTGCCATCAGTGAGTCGTGGGGAAATGAGCAGTTCTTC | CAISESWGNEQFF | NA | TRBJ2-1 | NA | TRBV10-3
TGTGCCAGTAGCTCGGGATATACCGGGGAGCTGTTTTTT | CASSSGYTGELFF | NA | TRBJ2-2 | NA | TRBV19
TGTGCCAGCAGCCCACCGGGACTCCAAGCCTGGGCTGGAAACACCATATATTTT | CASSPPGLQAWAGNTIYF | NA | TRBJ1-3 | few | TRBV11-2
TGTGCCAGCAGCGTAGACACCAACTATGGCTACACCTTC | CASSVDTNYGYTF | NA | TRBJ1-2 | NA | TRBV9
TGTGCCAGCAGCCAAGACCAGTCATATACTGAAGCTTTCTTT | CASSQDQSYTEAFF | NA | TRBJ1-1 | many | TRBV4-2
TGTGCCAGCAGTCCCAGGAGGCCAGGTTTCGTTCGCGATCAGCCCCAGCATTTT | CASSPRRPGFVRDQPQHF | NA | TRBJ1-5 | NA | TRBV6-6
TGCGCCAGCAGCCATCGGAGGGGGGGCCAAGATACGCAGTATTTT | CASSHRRGGQDTQYF | NA | TRBJ2-3 | few | TRBV4-3
TGTGCCAGCAGCCCCAAGAGCGGGGGGGTAGGAGAGACCCAGTACTTC | CASSPKSGGVGETQYF | TRBD2 | TRBJ2-5 | many | TRBV3-1
TGTGCCAGCACCATCTCGGGAGAAGCTAACTATGGCTACACCTTC | CASTISGEANYGYTF | NA | TRBJ1-2 | NA | TRBV3-1
TGTGCCAGTAGTGTGACTAGCGGGAAGACCCAGTACTTC | CASSVTSGKTQYF | TRBD2 | TRBJ2-5 | NA | TRBV19
TGTGCCAGCAGTTCACAGCCGGGGTCCTATAATTCACCCCTCCACTTT | CASSSQPGSYNSPLHF | NA | TRBJ1-6 | many | TRBV12-3/TRBV12-4
TGTGCCATCAAGGGGACGGCCCAAGAGACCCAGTACTTC | CAIKGTAQETQYF | NA | TRBJ2-5 | many | TRBV10-3
TGTGCCAGTAGAAGATCGGGACAGACCACCGGGGAGCTGTTTTTT | CASRRSGQTTGELFF | TRBD1 | TRBJ2-2 | many | TRBV19
TGTGCCAGCAGCTTAACGCAGAGGAGGACCACTTGGAACACTGAAGCTTTCTTT | CASSLTQRRTTWNTEAFF | NA | TRBJ1-1 | many | TRBV7-3
TGCAGTGCTAAGAAGGGTAACATGAACACTGAAGCTTTCTTT | CSAKKGNMNTEAFF | NA | TRBJ1-1 | NA | TRBV20-1
TGTGCCAGCAGCTTCCCAGGCATCCTAGCCAAAAACATTCAGTACTTC | CASSFPGILAKNIQYF | NA | TRBJ2-4 | many | TRBV5-6
TGTGCCAGCAGCCAAGCGAGCCGCCTGAGTGAAAAACTGTTTTTT | CASSQASRLSEKLFF | NA | TRBJ1-4 | few | TRBV27
TGTGCCAGCAGCGTAGCGACCGGGGTCTCTGGAAACACCATATATTTT | CASSVATGVSGNTIYF | NA | TRBJ1-3 | NA | TRBV9
TGTGCCAGCAGTGACCCCAGGGCAGGGCGAGCCCGTAAGAATGGCTACACCTTC | CASSDPRAGRARKNGYTF | NA | TRBJ1-2 | many | TRBV6-5
TGTGCCAGCAGTTTAGCGGGGGCACAGCCCCAGCATTTT | CASSLAGAQPQHF | NA | TRBJ1-5 | many | TRBV12-3/TRBV12-4
TGTGCCAGCAGCTTAGCGGGCGGGGGGGCCGTTGCCTCCCACGAGCAGTACTTC | CASSLAGGGAVASHEQYF | TRBD2 | TRBJ2-7 | few | TRBV7-2
TGTGCCACCAGCATGGGCAGTTGGTACGAGCAGTACTTC | CATSMGSWYEQYF | NA | TRBJ2-7 | few | TRBV15
TGTGCCAGCAGCCAGACAGGGGGCGGGGGAGAGACCCAGTACTTC | CASSQTGGGGETQYF | TRBD1 | TRBJ2-5 | few | TRBV12-3/TRBV12-4
TGTGCCAGCAGGCTGCGGGGGGTGGGCACAGATACGCAGTATTTT | CASRLRGVGTDTQYF | TRBD2 | TRBJ2-3 | few | TRBV7-3
TGTGCCAGCAGCTCGATAGCGAGGGTAATCTCTGGAAACACCATATATTTT | CASSSIARVISGNTIYF | NA | TRBJ1-3 | many | TRBV7-2
TGTGCCAGCAGCTTACCCGAAAAGGGTACTAGCTCCTACAATGAGCAGTTCTTC | CASSLPEKGTSSYNEQFF | NA | TRBJ2-1 | few | TRBV7-9
TGTGCCAGCAGCTTAGTACAGGGGGCGAGGACCGGGGAGCTGTTTTTT | CASSLVQGARTGELFF | TRBD1 | TRBJ2-2 | few | TRBV7-6
TGCAGTGCTCCGCGGGGGGTGGCCCAGTACTTC | CSAPRGVAQYF | TRBD2 | TRBJ2-5 | few | TRBV20-1
TGTGCCAGCAGTTTACGTGGGGGTTATGGCTACACCTTC | CASSLRGGYGYTF | NA | TRBJ1-2 | NA | TRBV27
TGTGCCAGCACAAGACGGGACAGGGCCAATGAGCAGTTCTTC | CASTRRDRANEQFF | TRBD1 | TRBJ2-1 | NA | TRBV28
TGTGCCATCAGTGAGTCGTCTCGGGCCGGCGAAGAGACCCAGTACTTC | CAISESSRAGEETQYF | NA | TRBJ2-5 | NA | TRBV10-3
TGTGCCAGCAGCTTGTCTGGGCCCGAAGCTTTCTTT | CASSLSGPEAFF | NA | TRBJ1-1 | many | TRBV7-9
TGCAGTGCTGCGGATAGGTCTGGAAACACCATATATTTT | CSAADRSGNTIYF | NA | TRBJ1-3 | NA | TRBV20-1
TGTGCCAGCAGCCAGGGGACTACAAGGAACACTGAAGCTTTCTTT | CASSQGTTRNTEAFF | NA | TRBJ1-1 | few | TRBV7-9
TGTGCCATAGGTGGGACAGGGGTGACCGGGGAGCTGTTTTTT | CAIGGTGVTGELFF | TRBD1 | TRBJ2-2 | few | TRBV10-3
TGCGCCAGCAGCGAAAGGGTCGACACCGGGGAGATGTTTTTT | CASSERVDTGEMFF | NA | TRBJ2-2 | NA | TRBV5-1
TGTGCCAGCACCGGAGGAGCGGACACTGAAGCTTTCTTT | CASTGGADTEAFF | NA | TRBJ1-1 | NA | TRBV18
TGCGCCAGCAGTGAAGAAGCCATGAGCAATCAGCCCCAGCATTTT | CASSEEAMSNQPQHF | NA | TRBJ1-5 | few | TRBV10-2
TGTGCCAGCAGCCAGGCCCGGACAGGTTTGGCTGGAAACACCATATATTTT | CASSQARTGLAGNTIYF | TRBD1 | TRBJ1-3 | few | TRBV4-2
TGTGCCAGCACCAACCGGGACAGGGCCTATGGCTACACCTTC | CASTNRDRAYGYTF | TRBD1 | TRBJ1-2 | NA | TRBV6-1
TGTGCCAGCAGCCGAGCGACTAGAAGCGGCCAAGAGACCCAGTACTTC | CASSRATRSGQETQYF | NA | TRBJ2-5 | NA | TRBV4-2
TGCAGTGCTAGCTCGGGGGGGGATCAGCCCCAGCATTTT | CSASSGGDQPQHF | NA | TRBJ1-5 | NA | TRBV20-1
TGTGCCAGCAGCTTGAGGAAGGGGGCCACGAACACTGAAGCTTTCTTT | CASSLRKGATNTEAFF | TRBD1 | TRBJ1-1 | NA | TRBV5-6